Sequencing of this T cell receptor (beta chain) was carried out in a study of cytomegalovirus exposure and HLA in healthy donors. Study results and caveats: When presence/absence was analysed, sequencing depth was taken to be roughly uniform across donors. An apparent linkage of common viral pathogens to several of the most significant clusters emerged in a later analysis.

Healthy donors of bone marrow made up the group. This CDR3 is built from 14 residues. Germline V gene sequence: CDR1 MNHEY, CDR2 SVGAGI. Trimming removed 4 bases from V and 5 bases from J, with 14 bases in between. The PCR employed 60 Vbeta primers together with 13 Jbeta primers. Using immunoSEQ multiplex PCR, the repertoire was profiled, and TCRdb retains in-frame clones only, with some absent. The repertoire holds 200,000 or so clones, with roughly 84% as singletons. The sample holds a few counts of this clone. Its antigen is currently unknown. The sequenced material came from PBMCs. The receptor was derived from a boy aged 10-17 years in good health and CMV-seronegative. The gene calls are TRBV6-5 and TRBJ1-2; D might be TRBD1 (6 bases). The CDR3 loop reads CASSSTGTPYGYTF. The DNA for the CDR3 is TGTGCCAGCAGTTCCACCGGGACACCTTATGGCTACACCTTC.